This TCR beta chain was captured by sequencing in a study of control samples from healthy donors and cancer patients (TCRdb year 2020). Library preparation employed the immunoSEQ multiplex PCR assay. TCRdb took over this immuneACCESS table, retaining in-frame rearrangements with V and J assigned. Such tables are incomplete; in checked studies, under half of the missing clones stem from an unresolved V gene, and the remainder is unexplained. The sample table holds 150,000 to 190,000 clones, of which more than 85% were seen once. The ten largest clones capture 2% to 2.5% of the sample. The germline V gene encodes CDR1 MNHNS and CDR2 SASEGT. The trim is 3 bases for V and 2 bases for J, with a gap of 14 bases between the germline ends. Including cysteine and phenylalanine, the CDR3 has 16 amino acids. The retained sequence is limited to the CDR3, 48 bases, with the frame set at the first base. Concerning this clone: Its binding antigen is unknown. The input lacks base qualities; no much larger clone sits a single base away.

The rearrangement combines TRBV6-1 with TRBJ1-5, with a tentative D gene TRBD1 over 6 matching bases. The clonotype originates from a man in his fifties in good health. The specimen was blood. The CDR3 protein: CASSETWGLGNQPQHF. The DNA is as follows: TGTGCCAGCAGTGAGACGTGGGGGCTCGGCAATCAGCCCCAGCATTTT.